This T cell receptor (beta chain) was identified during a study of cytotoxic CD8 clonotypes in ibrutinib-treated CLL. For the study at large: Across samples, productive templates numbered 200,000 to 300,000 and productive rearrangements reached some 94,000 on average.

Germline V gives CDR1 LNHDA, CDR2 SQIVND (reference sequence). V dropped 7 bases and J dropped 6 bases, with 14 bases sitting between them. The CDR3 has 13 amino acids. This clone occurred many times. Assay used: immunoSEQ multiplex PCR; TCRdb lists only in-frame clones, some missing. This sample has some 200,000 clones, with roughly three quarters found just once. The TCR originated in a human donor with chronic lymphocytic leukemia. The specimen comprised PBMCs, sampled after 12 months of ibrutinib treatment. The chain links TRBV19 to TRBJ2-3; D perhaps matches TRBD2 (5 bases). The DNA of the CDR3 is TGTGCCAGTATGATGAACGGCGGGGATACGCAGTATTTT. Its translation: CASMMNGGDTQYF.